The clone carrying this T cell receptor beta chain was counted only a few times. Its antigen is not identified. CDR1 KGHSH and CDR2 LQKENI come from the germline V gene. CDR3 length: 16 residues. Trimming took off 1 base at V and 0 bases at J, with 12 bases between the two ends. The data originate from a study of T cells after yellow fever vaccination. Study-wide results and caveats: Though weaker, the secondary response peaked faster, on day 5 versus 15. Clones from primary vaccination mostly reappeared after the booster (around 96% CD4, under 90% CD8). CD4 and CD8 compartments shared a small share of clonotypes.

UMIs and a universal primer site were added when TCR cDNA was made by 5'RACE template switching. Via MiXCR, TCRdb re-called the 5' RACE reads, giving one row per CDR3 protein. The sample consists of 620,000 or so distinct CDR3 sequences, less than 20% of them appearing once. The receptor was derived from a man aged 18 to 30 who received the YFV17D yellow fever vaccine. The sample was PBMCs, taken more than 4 days after the first yellow fever vaccination. The chain combines TRBV18 with TRBJ1-1, with D possibly TRBD1 on 5 matching bases. The CDR3 sequence: CASSPLNTGVNTEAFF. The DNA for the CDR3 is TGTGCCAGCTCACCACTAAATACAGGAGTGAACACTGAAGCTTTCTTT.